Presented here are 29 T cell receptor beta chains from one specimen sequenced in a study of blood T cell repertoires in COVID-19. Profiled with immunoSEQ multiplex PCR; TCRdb holds only in-frame clones, not every one. This table holds 200,000 to 250,000 clones, around 91% found once. The sequenced sample consisted of PBMCs or T cells enriched from blood (not recorded which). The receptors were sampled from a woman younger than 35 in a cohort exposed to, infected with or recovered from COVID-19 (not recorded which).

This sequence joins TRBV12-3 or TRBV12-4 and TRBJ2-1; a weak D match, TRBD2 (5 bases). V lost 8 bases, J lost 6 bases, and 8 bases lay in between. This CDR3 comprises 11 residues. The CDR3 sequence: CASGGTNEQFF. The CDR3 nucleotides are TGTGCCAGCGGAGGAACCAATGAGCAGTTCTTC.

The V gene is TRBV6-5, the J gene TRBJ1-5; D may be TRBD1 (5 bases). CDR1 is MNHEY, CDR2 SVGAGI, per germline. Between the trimmed V and J ends, which lost 6 bases and 1 base, there was a span of 10 bases. This CDR3 is built from 14 residues. The CDR3 coding sequence is TGTGCCAGCAGGGGGGGAGGGAGCAATCAGCCCCAGCATTTT. This gives the protein CASRGGGSNQPQHF.

As to this clone: Other nucleotide sequences in the sample specify the same CDR3. The chain joins TRBV10-3 to TRBJ1-2; D may be TRBD1 (5 bases). Germline loops: CDR1 ENHRY, CDR2 SYGVKD. This CDR3 has 11 amino acids. Trimming took off 8 bases at V and 1 base at J, with 5 bases between the two ends. CDR3 amino acids: CAIQGNYGYTF. CDR3 coding DNA: TGTGCCATCCAGGGTAACTATGGCTACACCTTC.

The V gene is TRBV2, the J gene TRBJ1-2; D not resolved. The CDR3 contains 14 residues. V dropped 6 bases and J dropped 7 bases, with 18 bases sitting between them. CDR1 and CDR2 (germline): SNHLY, FYNNEI. CDR3 sequence (DNA): TGTGCCAGCAGCTATAGCGAAGGGTGGTCTGGCTACACCTTC. Translating gives CASSYSEGWSGYTF.

The chain recombines TRBV2 with TRBJ1-3; 11 nucleotides line up with TRBD1. CDR1 and CDR2 from the germline V gene are SNHLY and FYNNEI. V lost 6 bases, J lost 6 bases, and 7 bases stayed unmatched. The CDR3 has 15 amino acids. This CDR3 reads CASRGGTGGENTIYF. CDR3 DNA sequence: TGTGCCAGCAGAGGTGGGACAGGGGGTGAAAACACCATATATTTT.

V gene TRBV10-3 combines with J gene TRBJ2-3; tentative D call: TRBD2 (5 bases). The CDR3 is made up of 16 amino acids. Germline V lookup: CDR1 ENHRY, CDR2 SYGVKD. Trimming stripped 3 bases from V and 1 base from J, with 14 bases between. CDR3 amino acids: CAISEYSDSGTDTQYF. CDR3 nucleotide sequence: TGTGCCATCAGTGAATATAGCGATAGCGGCACAGATACGCAGTATTTT.

The chain recombines TRBV4-1 with TRBJ1-2; D is ambiguous. Germline V gene data show CDR1 as MGHRA and CDR2 as YSYEKL. V was pared by 1 base and J by 2 bases, with 5 bases between. CDR3 size: 13 residues. CDR3 protein: CASSQGQNYGYTF. CDR3 nucleotide sequence: TGCGCCAGCAGCCAAGGGCAGAACTATGGCTACACCTTC.

V usage is TRBV4-2 and J usage is TRBJ2-3; 13 nucleotides line up with TRBD2. With V trimmed by 3 bases and J by 4 bases, 7 bases remained unmatched. The germline V gene has CDR1 LGHNA and CDR2 YNFKEQ. The CDR3 totals 17 residues. DNA for the CDR3: TGTGCCAGCAGCCAGGATCAACTAGCGGGAGGGCCAGATACGCAGTATTTT. Its protein is CASSQDQLAGGPDTQYF.

V is TRBV28 and J is TRBJ2-2, with 8 bases aligning to TRBD1. Germline V CDR1 and CDR2: MDHEN, SYDVKM. V lost 2 bases, J lost 6 bases, and 11 bases stayed unmatched. CDR3 size: 17 residues. CDR3 loop: CASSLGPTGGEAGELFF. DNA of the CDR3: TGTGCCAGCAGTTTAGGCCCAACAGGGGGTGAAGCCGGGGAGCTGTTTTTT.

This clone has a single count. The chain combines TRBV28 with TRBJ2-7; 8 nucleotides match TRBD1. Germline CDR1 reads MDHEN; CDR2 reads SYDVKM. J gave up 4 bases and V 6 bases, and 8 bases lay outside the gene matches. The CDR3 loop spans 14 amino acids. As DNA, the CDR3 is TGTGCCAGCAGCAGTCCAGGGGGCGAGTACGAGCAGTACTTC. Amino acid sequence: CASSSPGGEYEQYF.

This sequence joins TRBV2 and TRBJ1-1; the D is unclear. The V gene's germline CDR1 is SNHLY and CDR2 FYNNEI. The ends were cut back, 3 bases at V and 1 base at J, with 9 bases in the middle. The CDR3 is made up of 14 amino acids. Here the CDR3 DNA reads TGTGCCAGCAGTGATGTTCCTAGGAACACTGAAGCTTTCTTT. It codes for CASSDVPRNTEAFF.

The rearrangement joins TRBV10-3 to TRBJ1-4; TRBD1 might be the D (5 bases). Trimming removed 3 bases from V and 2 bases from J, with 10 bases in between. The germline V gene has CDR1 ENHRY and CDR2 SYGVKD. The CDR3 length is 15 residues. The DNA for the CDR3 is TGTGCCATCAGTGACAGGGCGGTCACTAATGAAAAACTGTTTTTT. Translating gives CAISDRAVTNEKLFF.

The J gene is TRBJ1-2, the V gene TRBV24-1; no clear D gene. The V and J ends lost 2 bases and 4 bases respectively, with 7 bases between them. Germline loops: CDR1 KGHDR, CDR2 SFDVKD. The CDR3 has 13 residues. The CDR3 sequence: CATSDSSRYGYTF. CDR3 sequence (DNA): TGTGCCACCAGTGATTCAAGCCGCTATGGCTACACCTTC.

V is TRBV3-1 (or the pseudogene TRBV3-2) and J is TRBJ2-1, with D maybe TRBD2 (5 bases). The V end lost 1 base, the J end lost 6 bases, and 13 bases lay between the germline ends. CDR1 is LGHDT, CDR2 YNNKEL, per germline (reference sequence). This CDR3 has 15 residues. CDR3 sequence: CASSQASGLFNEQFF. For the CDR3, the DNA is TGTGCCAGCAGCCAAGCATCCGGACTTTTCAATGAGCAGTTCTTC.

Concerning this clone: Distinct nucleotide sequences in the sample also encode this CDR3. V usage is TRBV27 and J usage is TRBJ1-5, with no clear D. This CDR3 contains 14 residues. The V and J ends lost 0 bases and 5 bases respectively, with 8 bases between them. The germline V gene encodes CDR1 MNHEY and CDR2 SMNVEV (reference sequence). The CDR3 DNA reads as TGTGCCAGCAGTTTATCAGCCGGGGATCAGCCCCAGCATTTT. Amino acids: CASSLSAGDQPQHF.

This clone was seen a few times. The V call is TRBV25-1, the J call TRBJ2-7; D gene uncertain. CDR1 and CDR2 (germline): MGHDK, SYGVNS. Trimming took off 6 bases at V and 0 bases at J, with 6 bases between the two ends. This CDR3 has 12 amino acids. CDR3 nucleotides: TGTGCCAGCAGCAGGCGCTCCTACGAGCAGTACTTC. This gives the protein CASSRRSYEQYF.

V and J are TRBV2 and TRBJ1-1; TRBD1 matches 11 bases. J lost 1 base, V lost 6 bases, and 1 base had no gene match. This CDR3 comprises 14 residues. Germline CDR1 and CDR2: SNHLY and FYNNEI. CDR3 nucleotides: TGTGCCAGCAGGGGGACAGGGGGGAACACTGAAGCTTTCTTT. This translates into CASRGTGGNTEAFF.

J is TRBJ1-5 and V is TRBV19; TRBD1 matches 7 bases. The V segment lost 5 bases and the J segment 4 bases; nucleotides outside the gene matches: 8. There are 15 residues in the CDR3. CDR1 is LNHDA, CDR2 SQIVND, per germline (reference sequence). The CDR3 spells CASSVTGDLNQPQHF. The CDR3 DNA follows: TGTGCCAGTAGTGTAACAGGGGATCTGAATCAGCCCCAGCATTTT.

The chain joins TRBV9 to TRBJ2-1; D uncertain. The ends were cut back, 0 bases at V and 5 bases at J, with 18 bases in the middle. Germline loops: CDR1 SGDLS, CDR2 YYNGEE. This CDR3 spans 17 amino acids. The CDR3 DNA reads as TGTGCCAGCAGCGTAGAGATTGGGCGCCCAGCCAACAATGAGCAGTTCTTC. Translating it yields CASSVEIGRPANNEQFF.

V usage is TRBV19 and J usage is TRBJ2-2; weak D call: TRBD1 (7 bases). The CDR3 totals 18 residues. Per the germline V gene, CDR1 is LNHDA and CDR2 is SQIVND (reference sequence). With 4 bases removed from V and 2 bases from J, the gap between germline ends came to 20 bases. The CDR3 DNA reads as TGTGCCAGTAGTACCGGGACAGCAAGCGGGCCAAACACCGGGGAGCTGTTTTTT. It specifies CASSTGTASGPNTGELFF.

The J gene is TRBJ2-1, the V gene TRBV7-9; 11 bases align to TRBD1. This CDR3 contains 15 residues. Germline loops: CDR1 SEHNR, CDR2 FQNEAQ (reference sequence). Trimming removed 5 bases from V and 5 bases from J; junction bases left unmatched: 5. The CDR3 bases are TGTGCCAGCAGCGACGGGACAGGGGGTGACAATGAGCAGTTCTTC. It codes for CASSDGTGGDNEQFF.

The CDR3 reads CASSRTGQYEGYTF. CDR3 coding DNA: TGTGCCAGCAGCAGGACCGGACAGTATGAAGGCTACACCTTC. This chain connects TRBV7-9 to TRBJ1-2, with D perhaps matching TRBD1 (6 bases). The V gene lost 5 bases and the J gene lost 8 bases, with 18 bases spanning the gap. Germline V lookup: CDR1 SEHNR, CDR2 FQNEAQ (reference sequence). The CDR3 covers 14 residues. Complete variable domain (other parts from reference TRBV7-9 and TRBJ1-2): DTGVSQNPRHKITKRGQNVTFRCDPISEHNRLYWYRQTLGQGPEFLTYFQNEAQLEKSRLLSDRFSAERPKGSFSTLEIQRTEQGDSAMYLCASSRTGQYEGYTFGSGTRLTVV.

This chain joins TRBV5-6 and TRBJ2-7, with D perhaps TRBD1 (6 bases). With 4 bases removed from V and 0 bases from J, the gap between germline ends came to 17 bases. CDR3 length: 16 residues. In germline, CDR1 is SGHDT, CDR2 YYEEEE. The CDR3 loop reads CASSTMVQGSSYEQYF. CDR3 sequence (DNA): TGTGCCAGCAGCACTATGGTCCAGGGGTCCTCCTACGAGCAGTACTTC.

This chain connects TRBV2 to TRBJ1-5; TRBD1 might be the D (6 bases). The CDR3 sequence is 12 residues long. The germline CDR1 and CDR2 sequences are SNHLY and FYNNEI. With 6 bases removed from V and 8 bases from J, the gap between germline ends came to 11 bases. CDR3 in DNA: TGTGCCAGCAGCGGGACATTTAAGCCCCAGCATTTT. Translated, it gives CASSGTFKPQHF. The variable domain in full, completed from reference TRBV2 and TRBJ1-5, reads EPEVTQTPSHQVTQMGQEVILRCVPISNHLYFYWYRQILGQKVEFLVSFYNNEISEKSEIFDDQFSVERPDGSNFTLKIRSTKLEDSAMYFCASSGTFKPQHFGDGTRLSIL.

V and J are TRBV24-1 and TRBJ1-4, with D perhaps TRBD1 (5 bases). Germline CDR1 is KGHDR and CDR2 is SFDVKD. The CDR3 loop spans 16 amino acids. Trimming cost V 4 bases and J 8 bases, with 19 bases left between them. For the CDR3, the DNA is TGTGCCACCAGTGAGGCCCGGTCTGGGGGGGAAGAAAAACTGTTTTTT. The encoded protein is CATSEARSGGEEKLFF.

The chain has TRBV30 and TRBJ2-5; 7 nucleotides agree with TRBD2. Trimming removed 2 bases from V and 2 bases from J; junction bases left unmatched: 5. Per the germline V gene, CDR1 is GTSNPN and CDR2 is SVGIG (reference sequence). The CDR3 loop spans 14 amino acids. CDR3 sequence reads: CAWSTTSFQETQYF. CDR3 DNA sequence: TGTGCCTGGAGTACGACTAGCTTTCAAGAGACCCAGTACTTC.

This chain joins TRBV15 and TRBJ1-2, with 9 bases lining up with TRBD1. This CDR3 has 15 residues. CDR1 is LNHNV and CDR2 is YYDKDF in the germline V gene (reference sequence). The V segment lost 3 bases and the J segment 2 bases; nucleotides outside the gene matches: 4. CDR3 DNA: TGTGCCACCAGCAGCCCCGGACAGGGGAACTATGGCTACACCTTC. Amino acid sequence: CATSSPGQGNYGYTF.

A word on this clone: One end of the junction varies from germline; a read error may be responsible. The chain uses TRBV7-9 and TRBJ2-1, with TRBD2 identical over 8 bases. There are 15 residues in the CDR3. Germline V CDR1 and CDR2: SEHNR, FQNEAQ (reference sequence). In DNA, the CDR3 is TGTACCAGCAGCTCCCGTAGCGGGATCTACAATGAGCAGTTCTTC. As protein: CTSSSRSGIYNEQFF. Full variable domain (remainder filled in from reference TRBV7-9 and TRBJ2-1): DTGVSQNPRHKITKRGQNVTFRCDPISEHNRLYWYRQTLGQGPEFLTYFQNEAQLEKSRLLSDRFSAERPKGSFSTLEIQRTEQGDSAMYLCTSSSRSGIYNEQFFGPGTRLTVL.

This clone was observed once. The V gene is TRBV12-5, the J gene TRBJ2-3, with D tentatively TRBD1 (5 bases). V was shortened by 3 bases and J by 5 bases, with 6 bases between the two germline ends. This CDR3 has 12 amino acids. Germline V gene data show CDR1 as LGHNT and CDR2 as FRNRAP. In DNA form, the CDR3 reads TGTGCTAGTGGTTTAGGGGAAGATACGCAGTATTTT. The encoded protein is CASGLGEDTQYF.